This passage covers 22 T cell receptor beta chains from one sample sequenced in a study of response to subunit inactivated influenza vaccine. A single record per CDR3 protein comes from TCRdb applying MiXCR to the RT-PCR reads. The data hold about 700,000 distinct CDR3 sequences, with about a sixth observed a single time. This specimen consisted of PBMCs from blood, obtained 11 to 12 days after vaccination. The receptor set was obtained from a man over 45 who received an inactivated influenza vaccine.

The chain carries TRBV29-1 and TRBJ1-5; weak D call: TRBD1 (5 bases). The CDR3 is made up of 13 amino acids. CDR1 is SQVTM and CDR2 is ANQGSEA in the germline V gene. V lost 4 bases and J 3 bases, leaving 10 bases between the germline ends. The CDR3 nucleotides are TGCAGCGTTGCACAGGAGACCAATCAGCCCCAGCATTTT. It codes for CSVAQETNQPQHF.

The V gene is TRBV5-5, the J gene TRBJ2-2; 13 bases agree with TRBD2. The V segment lost 2 bases and the J segment 6 bases; nucleotides outside the gene matches: 4. The length of the CDR3 is 16 residues. Looked up from germline, CDR1 is SGHKS and CDR2 is YYEKEE (reference sequence). The chain's CDR3 is CASSFGLAGASGELFF. The DNA of the CDR3 is TGTGCCAGCAGCTTCGGACTAGCGGGAGCATCCGGGGAGCTGTTTTTT.

There are a few counts of this clonotype. This chain joins TRBV29-1 and TRBJ1-2; D is possibly TRBD1 (5 bases). The V end was cut by 1 base, the J end by 1 base, with 13 bases between. From germline, CDR1 is SQVTM and CDR2 ANQGSEA. This CDR3 region has 15 residues. This CDR3 is CSVEGSRGFNYGYTF. DNA for the CDR3: TGCAGCGTTGAAGGTAGCCGGGGGTTTAACTATGGCTACACCTTC.

The chain couples TRBV20-1 to TRBJ1-2; a possible D gene is TRBD1 (5 bases). CDR1 is DFQATT and CDR2 is SNEGSKA in the germline V gene (reference sequence). There are 16 residues in the CDR3. V shed 0 bases and J shed 5 bases, with 19 bases lying between them. The CDR3 DNA reads TGCAGTGCTAGAGATTTTATCTCCAGACAGCCTTATGGCTACACCTTC. It yields the protein CSARDFISRQPYGYTF.

This rearrangement joins TRBV7-6 to TRBJ2-7, with D possibly being TRBD2 (6 bases). The V gene lost 4 bases and the J gene lost 2 bases, with 18 bases spanning the gap. Germline CDR1 and CDR2: SGHVS and FNYEAQ. CDR3 length: 16 residues. CDR3 protein: CASSSSSVTGAYEQYF. The CDR3 nucleotides are TGTGCCAGCAGCTCCAGTAGCGTGACGGGGGCCTACGAGCAGTACTTC.

This clonotype was seen a few times. The chain employs TRBV12-3 or TRBV12-4 and TRBJ2-1; 7 bases agree with TRBD2. With 1 base clipped from V and 9 bases from J, the junction kept 6 bases outside the gene matches. The CDR3 is 14 residues long. DNA of the CDR3: TGTGCCAGCAGTTTAGGGGGGACGGGGGGTGAGCAGTTCTTC. This encodes CASSLGGTGGEQFF.

As for this clonotype: The junction departs from germline at one end; a sequencing error may be responsible. This chain connects TRBV28 to TRBJ2-7; D may match TRBD1 or TRBD2 (5 bases each). This CDR3 is built from 14 residues. Germline V lookup: CDR1 MDHEN, CDR2 SYDVKM. CDR3: CASRDTGDGYEHYF. CDR3 coding DNA: TGTGCCAGCAGGGATACCGGGGACGGGTACGAGCACTACTTC.

V gene TRBV29-1 combines with J gene TRBJ2-5, with TRBD1 matching over 7 bases. V lost 7 bases, J lost 4 bases, and 9 bases stayed unmatched. Germline loops: CDR1 SQVTM, CDR2 ANQGSEA. CDR3 length: 13 residues. CDR3 bases: TGCAGCGCTACAACGGGACAGAGAGAGACCCAGTACTTC. Protein product: CSATTGQRETQYF.

The J gene is TRBJ2-7, the V gene TRBV15; D is ambiguous. The CDR3 loop spans 15 amino acids. Germline V lookup: CDR1 LNHNV, CDR2 YYDKDF (reference sequence). The V end lost 0 bases, the J end lost 2 bases, and 11 bases lay between the germline ends. CDR3 sequence: CATSRDKTITYEQYF. CDR3 DNA sequence: TGTGCCACCAGCAGAGATAAGACCATCACCTACGAGCAGTACTTC. The complete variable domain, with remaining parts taken from reference TRBV15 and TRBJ2-7, reads DAMVIQNPRYQVTQFGKPVTLSCSQTLNHNVMYWYQQKSSQAPKLLFHYYDKDFNNEADTPDNFQSRRPNTSFCFLDIRSPGLGDTAMYLCATSRDKTITYEQYFGPGTRLTVT.

With regard to this clonotype: This may be a read error, as it is one base from a much larger clone. This chain connects TRBV29-1 to TRBJ1-1; maybe TRBD1 (5 bases). From germline, CDR1 is SQVTM and CDR2 ANQGSEA. The CDR3 contains 16 residues. CDR3 DNA: TGCAGCGTTGAAGAGTTTGGGGGATACGGGGCCACTGAAGCTCTCTTT. The encoded protein is CSVEEFGGYGATEALF. Using reference TRBV29-1 and TRBJ1-1 for the parts outside the CDR3, the full variable domain is SAVISQKPSRDICQRGTSLTIQCQVDSQVTMMFWYRQQPGQSLTLIATANQGSEATYESGFVIDKFPISRPNLTFSTLTVSNMSPEDSSIYLCSVEEFGGYGATEALFGQGTRLTVV.

The table lists this clonotype with many counts. The chain links TRBV6-2 or TRBV6-3 to TRBJ2-5; D may be TRBD1 (6 bases). Germline CDR1 is MNHEY and CDR2 is SVGEGT. CDR3 length: 16 amino acids. Trimming took 5 bases from V and 0 from J, leaving 16 bases between them. The CDR3 DNA sequence: TGTGCCAGCAGTGGCCCCCGGGACACCGACCAAGAGACCCAGTACTTC. As protein: CASSGPRDTDQETQYF.

The chain links TRBV28 to TRBJ2-7, with 7 bases fitting TRBD2. Germline V gene sequence: CDR1 MDHEN, CDR2 SYDVKM. Trimming at V came to 6 bases and at J to 0 bases, leaving 8 bases not matched to a gene. The CDR3 spans 15 residues. Written as DNA, the CDR3 is TGTGCCAGCAGCCCCGTTGGCGGGGGCTCCTACGAGCAGTACTTC. This codes for CASSPVGGGSYEQYF.

This clonotype has only one observation. The chain is built from TRBV5-1 and TRBJ2-1, with 7 positions matching TRBD1. V trimming: 5 bases; J trimming: 3 bases; junction bases outside the gene matches: 14. This CDR3 comprises 17 residues. Germline loops: CDR1 SGHRS, CDR2 YFSETQ. The CDR3 region is CASRPETGVPYYNEQFF. CDR3 nucleotides: TGCGCCAGCAGGCCGGAAACAGGGGTGCCCTACTACAATGAGCAGTTCTTC.

V and J are TRBV12-3 or TRBV12-4 and TRBJ2-2; D remains unclear. Trimming left V 5 bases short and J 0 bases short, with 13 bases between. The CDR3 has 16 amino acids. The CDR3 DNA is TGTGCCAGCAGTCCAGATCGAATCGCGAACACCGGGGAGCTGTTTTTT. This gives the protein CASSPDRIANTGELFF.

The chain has TRBV3-1 and TRBJ2-7; D remains unclear. Trimming took off 3 bases at V and 0 bases at J, with 3 bases between the two ends. Germline V gene lookup returns CDR1 LGHDT and CDR2 YNNKEL (reference sequence). This CDR3 contains 12 residues. CDR3 sequence: CASSHYSYEQYF. The CDR3 region has the DNA TGTGCCAGCAGCCACTACTCCTACGAGCAGTACTTC.

This clonotype was seen only a few times. V is TRBV12-3 or TRBV12-4 and J is TRBJ1-6; the match to TRBD1 covers 9 bases. The length of the CDR3 is 16 residues. The V and J ends lost 6 bases and 1 base, in that order; junction bases with no gene match: 4. Here the CDR3 DNA reads TGTGCCAGCAGGCGGACAGGGGCATCCTATAATTCACCCCTCCACTTT. Translated: CASRRTGASYNSPLHF.

This clonotype was seen repeatedly, ten times or more. The chain is built from TRBV6-5 and TRBJ2-7, with D possibly called TRBD1 or TRBD2 (5 bases each). The CDR3 is 14 residues long. Germline V gene data show CDR1 as MNHEY and CDR2 as SVGAGI. V lost 0 bases and J lost 2, with 8 bases in between. CDR3 DNA: TGTGCCAGCAGTTACTCGAGGGGTCCCTACGAGCAGTACTTC. This gives the protein CASSYSRGPYEQYF.

Many counts were recorded for this clonotype. This chain connects TRBV5-1 to TRBJ2-2; TRBD1 is a possible D gene (5 bases). Germline-derived CDR1 and CDR2 are SGHRS and YFSETQ. V lost 5 bases and J lost 2, with 10 bases in between. This CDR3 has 14 amino acids. CDR3 nucleotides: TGCGCCAGCAGGCAGGGCCCCAACACCGGGGAGCTGTTTTTT. Protein: CASRQGPNTGELFF.

V gene TRBV4-2 combines with J gene TRBJ2-5, with a tentative D call TRBD2 (6 bases). Germline CDR1 reads LGHNA; CDR2 reads YNFKEQ. The CDR3 has 14 amino acids. V was shortened by 3 bases and J by 2 bases, with 10 bases between the two germline ends. The CDR3 reads CASSQGEAQETQYF. The CDR3 DNA reads as TGTGCCAGCAGCCAGGGGGAGGCGCAAGAGACCCAGTACTTC.

There are many counts of this clonotype. The chain has TRBV2 and TRBJ2-5; D possibly corresponds to TRBD2 (5 bases). V lost 4 bases to trimming and J lost 5 bases, with 5 bases between them. CDR1 is SNHLY and CDR2 is FYNNEI in the germline V gene. The CDR3 is 11 amino acids. CDR3 sequence (DNA): TGTGCCAGCAGTGGGGAGGAGACCCAGTACTTC. It translates to CASSGEETQYF.

This clonotype was seen at least ten times. V and J are TRBV24-1 and TRBJ1-1; TRBD1 matches 8 bases. The CDR3 spans 14 residues. The germline gives CDR1 KGHDR, CDR2 SFDVKD. V was clipped by 5 bases and J by 0 bases; unmatched bases: 1. The CDR3 DNA reads as TGTGCCACCAGTGGGACAGGGATGAACACTGAAGCTTTCTTT. Translation: CATSGTGMNTEAFF.

This clonotype has at least ten counts. This chain connects TRBV3-1 to TRBJ2-3, with 7 nucleotides matching TRBD2. CDR1 and CDR2 from the germline V gene are LGHDT and YNNKEL (reference sequence). The CDR3 loop spans 19 amino acids. Germline trimming cut 0 bases from V and 7 bases from J; bases unmatched to any gene: 19. The CDR3 DNA sequence: TGTGCCAGCAGCCAAGATTGGGATGCTAGCGGAGCTTCTTCAAATACGCAGTATTTT. This gives the protein CASSQDWDASGASSNTQYF.